This entry features one T cell receptor (beta chain) sequence. These data belong to a study of blood T cell repertoires in COVID-19. Original methodology: Reference gene primer amplification yielded estimated nucleated cell counts. The table came from immunoSEQ multiplex PCR; TCRdb's copy has only in-frame clones and leaves some out. D and trimming come from the DNA, and the V and J calls and clone size come from that table. The repertoire includes about 200,000 clones, around 81% of them detected once, and roughly 0.91% sits in the top ten. Trimming shortened V by 5 bases and J by 1 base, and 8 bases separated the two germline ends. The CDR3 is 13 residues long. Per the germline V gene, CDR1 is MGHDK and CDR2 is SYGVNS.

The clonotype comes from a man in his 60s with COVID-19, enrolled during active disease. The sample comprised peripheral blood. The chain employs TRBV25-1 and TRBJ1-1; D perhaps matches TRBD1 (5 bases). CDR3 DNA: TGTGCCAGCAGTCAGGGAAAGAACACTGAAGCTTTCTTT. This encodes CASSQGKNTEAFF.